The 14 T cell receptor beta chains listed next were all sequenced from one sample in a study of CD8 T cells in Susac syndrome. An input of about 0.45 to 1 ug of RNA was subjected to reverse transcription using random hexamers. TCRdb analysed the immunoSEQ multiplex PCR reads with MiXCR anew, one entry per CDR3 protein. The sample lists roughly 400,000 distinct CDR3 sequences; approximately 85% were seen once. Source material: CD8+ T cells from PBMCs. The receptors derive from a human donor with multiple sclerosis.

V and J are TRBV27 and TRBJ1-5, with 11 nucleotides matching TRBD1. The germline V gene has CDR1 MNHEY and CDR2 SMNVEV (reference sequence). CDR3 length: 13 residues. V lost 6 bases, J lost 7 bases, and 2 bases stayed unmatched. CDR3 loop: CASRGQGGQPQHF. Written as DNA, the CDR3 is TGTGCCAGCAGGGGACAGGGGGGCCAGCCCCAGCATTTT.

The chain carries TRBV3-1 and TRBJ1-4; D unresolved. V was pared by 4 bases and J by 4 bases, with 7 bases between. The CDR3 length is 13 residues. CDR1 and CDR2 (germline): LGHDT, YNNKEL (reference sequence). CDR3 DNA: TGTGCCAGCAGCCCCGAGAATAATGAAAAACTGTTTTTT. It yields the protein CASSPENNEKLFF. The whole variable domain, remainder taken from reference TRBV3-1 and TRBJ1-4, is DTAVSQTPKYLVTQMGNDKSIKCEQNLGHDTMYWYKQDSKKFLKIMFSYNNKELIINETVPNRFSPKSPDKAHLNLHINSLELGDSAVYFCASSPENNEKLFFGSGTQLSVL.

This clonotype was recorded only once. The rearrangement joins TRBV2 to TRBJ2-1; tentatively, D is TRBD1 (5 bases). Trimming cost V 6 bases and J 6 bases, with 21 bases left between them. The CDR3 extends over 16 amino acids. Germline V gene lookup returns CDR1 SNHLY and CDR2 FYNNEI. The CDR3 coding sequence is TGTGCCAGCAGCGTAAGGGGTCGGAACCAAGTCAATGAGCAGTTCTTC. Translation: CASSVRGRNQVNEQFF.

The CDR3: CAYSGSGQPQHF. DNA of the CDR3: TGTGCCTACTCAGGCAGCGGTCAGCCCCAGCATTTT. The genes are TRBV30 and TRBJ1-5; D unresolved. V shed 7 bases and J shed 6 bases, with 13 bases lying between them. Germline-derived CDR1 and CDR2 are GTSNPN and SVGIG (reference sequence). The CDR3 spans 12 residues. The full variable domain, its missing parts supplied by reference TRBV30 and TRBJ1-5, is SQTIHQWPATLVQPVGSPLSLECTVEGTSNPNLYWYRQAAGRGLQLLFYSVGIGQISSEVPQNLSASRPQDRQFILSSKKLLLSDSGFYLCAYSGSGQPQHFGDGTRLSIL.

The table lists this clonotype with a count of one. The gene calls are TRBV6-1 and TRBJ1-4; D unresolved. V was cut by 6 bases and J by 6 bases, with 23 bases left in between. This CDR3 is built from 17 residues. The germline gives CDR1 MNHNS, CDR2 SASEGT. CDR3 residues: CASSQLGPTGRDEKLFF. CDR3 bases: TGTGCCAGCAGCCAACTCGGGCCTACGGGTAGGGATGAAAAACTGTTTTTT.

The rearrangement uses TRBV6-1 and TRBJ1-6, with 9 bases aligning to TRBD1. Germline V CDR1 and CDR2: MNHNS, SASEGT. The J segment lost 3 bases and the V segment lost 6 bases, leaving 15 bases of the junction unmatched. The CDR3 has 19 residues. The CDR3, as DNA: TGTGCCAGCAGCCCAACCCGGGACAGGGAAGTTTACTATAATTCACCCCTCCACTTT. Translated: CASSPTRDREVYYNSPLHF.

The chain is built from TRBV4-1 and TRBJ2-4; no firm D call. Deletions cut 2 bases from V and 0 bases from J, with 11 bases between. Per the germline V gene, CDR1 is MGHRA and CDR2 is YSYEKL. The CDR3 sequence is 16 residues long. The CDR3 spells CASSQITELAKNIQYF. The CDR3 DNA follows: TGCGCCAGCAGCCAAATCACAGAATTAGCCAAAAACATTCAGTACTTC.

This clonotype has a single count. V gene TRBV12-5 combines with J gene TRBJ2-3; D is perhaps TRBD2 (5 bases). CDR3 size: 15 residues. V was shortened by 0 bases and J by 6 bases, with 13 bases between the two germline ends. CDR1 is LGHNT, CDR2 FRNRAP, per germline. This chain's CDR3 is CASGLVQGLMDTQYF. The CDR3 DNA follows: TGTGCTAGTGGTTTGGTACAAGGACTTATGGATACGCAGTATTTT.

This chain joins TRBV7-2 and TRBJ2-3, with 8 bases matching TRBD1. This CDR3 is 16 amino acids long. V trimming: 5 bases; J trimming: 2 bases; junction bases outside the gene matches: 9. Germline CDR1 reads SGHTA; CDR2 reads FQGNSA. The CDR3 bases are TGTGCCAGCAGCCAGCCGGGACAGGACGCCACAGATACGCAGTATTTT. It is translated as CASSQPGQDATDTQYF.

CDR3 DNA sequence: TGTGCCAGCTCACCACCACTGGGACTAGCGGGAGGCTACAATGAGCAGTTCTTC. Its protein is CASSPPLGLAGGYNEQFF. The chain links TRBV18 to TRBJ2-1; 15 bases map to TRBD2. The CDR3 is 18 residues long. Germline CDR1 KGHSH, CDR2 LQKENI. Trimming at V came to 0 bases and at J to 3 bases, leaving 3 bases not matched to a gene.

CDR3 in DNA: TGCAGTGCTAGAGAAGGGGGATTTGGGGCCTACGAGCAGTACTTC. Translating gives CSAREGGFGAYEQYF. The chain has TRBV20-1 and TRBJ2-7, with D maybe TRBD1 (6 bases). The V end was cut by 0 bases, the J end by 2 bases, with 14 bases between. The CDR3 contains 15 residues. CDR1 DFQATT and CDR2 SNEGSKA come from the germline V gene (reference sequence).

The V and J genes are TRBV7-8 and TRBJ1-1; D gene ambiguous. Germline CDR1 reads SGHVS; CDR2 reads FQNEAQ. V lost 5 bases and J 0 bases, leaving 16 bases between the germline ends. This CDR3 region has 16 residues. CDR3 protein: CASSPPDGMMNTEAFF. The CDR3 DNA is TGTGCCAGCAGCCCCCCAGACGGTATGATGAACACTGAAGCTTTCTTT.

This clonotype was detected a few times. The CDR3 spells CASRDSGYEQYF. CDR3 nucleotide sequence: TGTGCCAGCAGGGACAGTGGCTACGAGCAGTACTTC. The V and J genes are TRBV6-1 and TRBJ2-7; D is possibly TRBD1 (6 bases). Germline CDR1 MNHNS, CDR2 SASEGT. Trimming pared 6 bases from V and 3 bases from J, leaving 9 bases between. The CDR3 consists of 12 residues.

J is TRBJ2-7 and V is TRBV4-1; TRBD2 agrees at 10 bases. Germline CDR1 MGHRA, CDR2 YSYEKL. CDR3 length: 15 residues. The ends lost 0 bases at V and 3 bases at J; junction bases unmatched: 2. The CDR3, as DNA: TGCGCCAGCAGCCAAGAGGGACTAGCGAACTACGAGCAGTACTTC. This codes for CASSQEGLANYEQYF.